The 27 T cell receptor beta chains listed next were all sequenced from one sample in a study of T cell repertoires in cytomegalovirus infection. TCRdb re-analysed the reads in MiXCR, keeping a single row per CDR3 protein. The sample includes 640,000 or so distinct CDR3 sequences, 33% of them seen just once. These receptors lack a known antigen. The specimen comprised cultured PBMCs, sampled from culture after CMV antigen stimulation. The receptors come from a human donor in good health (CMV status not recorded). Some clones in this sample may be carry-over from other donors' samples.

This clonotype came up once. A much larger clone lies a single base off, so this may be a read error. This sequence joins TRBV7-9 and TRBJ1-6; D is unclear. The germline V gene encodes CDR1 SEHNR and CDR2 FQNEAQ (reference sequence). CDR3 length: 16 amino acids. The CDR3, as DNA: TGTGACAGCAGCCGCGTCGGCAGCCTCTATAATTCACCCCTCCACTTT. Translation gives CDSSRVGSLYNSPLHF. Combining the CDR3 with reference TRBV7-9 and TRBJ1-6 gives the whole variable domain DTGVSQNPRHKITKRGQNVTFRCDPISEHNRLYWYRQTLGQGPEFLTYFQNEAQLEKSRLLSDRFSAERPKGSFSTLEIQRTEQGDSAMYLCDSSRVGSLYNSPLHFGNGTRLTVT.

This clonotype was counted at least ten times. This chain uses TRBV7-2 with TRBJ2-1, with D uncertain. V was shortened by 0 bases and J by 10 bases, with 13 bases between the two germline ends. This CDR3 is built from 14 residues. Per germline, CDR1 SGHTA and CDR2 FQGNSA. The CDR3 here is CASSLAPLTYEQFF. CDR3 in DNA: TGTGCCAGCAGCTTAGCGCCCCTAACATACGAGCAGTTCTTC.

The chain employs TRBV7-2 and TRBJ2-7; possibly TRBD2 for D (8 bases). CDR1 is SGHTA and CDR2 is FQGNSA in the germline V gene. The CDR3 sequence is 17 residues long. The germline V and J ends were trimmed by 5 bases and 0 bases, with 20 bases remaining between them. The CDR3 coding sequence is TGTGCCAGCAGCACCCGGGGGGGGGGGACAGACTCCTACGAGCAGTACTTC. Translated: CASSTRGGGTDSYEQYF.

The chain carries TRBV4-2 and TRBJ2-7; D call uncertain. The germline V gene encodes CDR1 LGHNA and CDR2 YNFKEQ. The CDR3 covers 14 residues. Trimming left V 3 bases short and J 3 bases short, with 12 bases between. CDR3 DNA: TGTGCCAGCAGCCAGTATACCGGTCGCTACGAGCAGTACTTC. Amino acid sequence: CASSQYTGRYEQYF.

The chain uses TRBV28 and TRBJ1-1; D is unclear. V lost 5 bases, J lost 8 bases, and 21 bases lay in between. The length of the CDR3 is 15 residues. Germline-derived CDR1 and CDR2 are MDHEN and SYDVKM. The CDR3, as DNA: TGTGCCAGCAGTACCACCCCGTCGGCAGCTGTCGAAGCTTTCTTT. It specifies CASSTTPSAAVEAFF. Full variable domain (rest looked up from reference TRBV28 and TRBJ1-1): DVKVTQSSRYLVKRTGEKVFLECVQDMDHENMFWYRQDPGLGLRLIYFSYDVKMKEKGDIPEGYSVSREKKERFSLILESASTNQTSMYLCASSTTPSAAVEAFFGQGTRLTVV.

The table lists this clonotype with a few counts. This chain joins TRBV18 and TRBJ2-6, with 7 bases lining up with TRBD1. The CDR3 covers 16 residues. Per the germline V gene, CDR1 is KGHSH and CDR2 is LQKENI. Germline trimming cut 1 base from V and 2 bases from J; bases unmatched to any gene: 2. The CDR3 nucleotides are TGTGCCAGCTCACCACTAGGGACAGCTGGGGCCAACGTCCTGACTTTC. Amino acid sequence: CASSPLGTAGANVLTF.

The chain recombines TRBV11-2 with TRBJ2-1, with 14 bases that match TRBD2. The germline V gene has CDR1 SGHAT and CDR2 FQNNGV. The trim removed 3 bases at V and 8 bases at J, leaving 15 bases unmatched. The CDR3 is made up of 19 amino acids. Here the CDR3 DNA reads TGTGCCAGCAGCTTTAACCCGCCCGGGACTAGCGGGAGATTCGATGAGCAGTTCTTC. This translates into CASSFNPPGTSGRFDEQFF.

V usage is TRBV10-2 and J usage is TRBJ2-3, with no clear D. The CDR3 contains 12 residues. The germline V gene encodes CDR1 WSHSY and CDR2 SAAADI. Deletions cut 7 bases from V and 2 bases from J, with 7 bases between. CDR3 region: CASKSNTDTQYF. The CDR3 bases are TGCGCCAGCAAATCGAACACAGATACGCAGTATTTT.

The chain employs TRBV24-1 and TRBJ2-1, with no clear D. The CDR3 is made up of 12 amino acids. Germline V gene sequence: CDR1 KGHDR, CDR2 SFDVKD. Trimming pared 3 bases from V and 5 bases from J, leaving 4 bases between. CDR3 sequence (DNA): TGTGCCACCAGTGATAGAGACAATGAGCAGTTCTTC. This gives the protein CATSDRDNEQFF.

This chain links TRBV7-2 with TRBJ1-6; 11 nucleotides line up with TRBD1. The V gene's germline CDR1 is SGHTA and CDR2 FQGNSA. The CDR3 has 15 amino acids. V trimming: 2 bases; J trimming: 11 bases; junction bases outside the gene matches: 5. This CDR3 reads CASSLHGTGGTPLHF. The CDR3 region has the DNA TGTGCCAGCAGCTTACACGGGACAGGGGGTACACCCCTCCACTTT. Full variable domain (outside the CDR3, taken from reference TRBV7-2 and TRBJ1-6): GAGVSQSPSNKVTEKGKDVELRCDPISGHTALYWYRQSLGQGLEFLIYFQGNSAPDKSGLPSDRFSAERTGGSVSTLTIQRTQQEDSAVYLCASSLHGTGGTPLHFGNGTRLTVT.

This clonotype appeared many times. The chain links TRBV7-8 to TRBJ1-4, with D unresolved. The CDR3 loop spans 15 amino acids. Trimming removed 1 base at V and 6 bases at J, with 12 bases between. CDR1 is SGHVS and CDR2 is FQNEAQ in the germline V gene. The CDR3 is CASSLGARAYEKLFF. CDR3 bases: TGTGCCAGCAGCTTAGGGGCCAGAGCTTATGAAAAACTGTTTTTT.

The chain uses TRBV11-2 and TRBJ2-3; TRBD1 is a possible D gene (6 bases). Between the trimmed V and J ends, which lost 6 bases and 2 bases, there was a span of 12 bases. Germline loops: CDR1 SGHAT, CDR2 FQNNGV. The CDR3 has 14 residues. CDR3 protein: CASSSGTYTDTQYF. DNA of the CDR3: TGTGCCAGCAGTTCCGGGACATACACAGATACGCAGTATTTT.

Note on this clonotype: Germline is not matched at one junction end, which may reflect a read error. The rearrangement joins TRBV5-4 to TRBJ2-4; 8 bases align to TRBD2. CDR1 and CDR2 from the germline V gene are SGHNT and YYREEE (reference sequence). CDR3 length: 15 amino acids. CDR3 coding DNA: TGTGCCAGCAGCCGGGGGGGTCCAGCCAAAACCATTCAGTACTTC. Its translation is CASSRGGPAKTIQYF.

Ten or more counts support this clonotype. The rearrangement links TRBV7-2 to TRBJ2-7; D perhaps matches TRBD1 (5 bases). With 1 base removed from V and 0 bases from J, the gap between germline ends came to 10 bases. CDR3 size: 15 residues. Germline CDR1 is SGHTA and CDR2 is FQGNSA. The CDR3 is CASSLEGASSYEQYF. CDR3 bases: TGTGCCAGCAGCTTAGAAGGGGCGAGCTCCTACGAGCAGTACTTC.

This clonotype was detected many times. This chain uses TRBV7-2 with TRBJ2-5; 9 positions match TRBD2. Germline loops: CDR1 SGHTA, CDR2 FQGNSA. The CDR3 covers 14 residues. V shed 5 bases and J 5 bases; nucleotides not matched to a gene: 6. The CDR3 reads CASSRGGGEETQYF. The CDR3 DNA sequence: TGTGCCAGCAGCCGCGGGGGGGGTGAGGAGACCCAGTACTTC.

The chain couples TRBV29-1 to TRBJ2-7; D is possibly TRBD1 (6 bases). Per germline, CDR1 SQVTM and CDR2 ANQGSEA. V lost 4 bases to trimming and J lost 3 bases, with 13 bases between them. The length of the CDR3 is 13 residues. CDR3 bases: TGCAGCGTTGGCAACAGGGTTAGCTACGAGCAGTACTTC. Translating gives CSVGNRVSYEQYF.

The genes are TRBV12-3 or TRBV12-4 and TRBJ1-4, with 9 bases lining up with TRBD1. This CDR3 has 14 residues. The V segment lost 5 bases and the J segment 10 bases; nucleotides outside the gene matches: 8. CDR3 sequence: CASSPGTGWGKLFF. The CDR3 DNA follows: TGTGCCAGCAGTCCTGGGACAGGGTGGGGAAAACTGTTTTTT.

This clonotype was counted between two and nine times. This chain connects TRBV7-6 to TRBJ1-6, with no clear D. Germline CDR1 reads SGHVS; CDR2 reads FNYEAQ. V lost 5 bases and J 10 bases, leaving 18 bases between the germline ends. The CDR3 runs to 15 residues. The chain's CDR3 is CASSRGPIEGSPLHF. The CDR3 DNA sequence: TGTGCCAGCAGCCGAGGACCGATTGAGGGCTCACCCCTCCACTTT.

The chain carries TRBV18 and TRBJ2-7; 16 bases agree with TRBD2. Trimming removed 3 bases from V and 6 bases from J; junction bases left unmatched: 5. The CDR3 covers 16 residues. The germline gives CDR1 KGHSH, CDR2 LQKENI. CDR3 sequence reads: CASSPPGLAGGSEQYF. DNA for the CDR3: TGTGCCAGCTCACCCCCGGGACTAGCGGGAGGGAGCGAGCAGTACTTC.

The genes are TRBV6-2 or TRBV6-3 and TRBJ2-1; a possible D gene is TRBD2 (6 bases). Germline CDR1 and CDR2: MNHEY and SVGEGT. This CDR3 contains 14 residues. The V and J ends lost 7 bases and 10 bases respectively, with 20 bases between them. The CDR3: CASNIRRELGEQFF. In DNA form, the CDR3 reads TGTGCCAGCAACATCAGGCGGGAATTAGGGGAGCAGTTCTTC.

This clonotype was found a few times. The rearrangement links TRBV15 to TRBJ2-2; 7 positions match TRBD2. The J segment lost 8 bases and the V segment lost 5 bases, leaving 11 bases of the junction unmatched. The CDR3 loop spans 15 amino acids. Germline assignment: CDR1 LNHNV and CDR2 YYDKDF (reference sequence). The DNA for the CDR3 is TGTGCCACCAGCTTAGCGGGTGCCCAATATGGGGAGCTGTTTTTT. Translating it yields CATSLAGAQYGELFF.

The chain recombines TRBV29-1 with TRBJ2-3; a weak D match, TRBD2 (7 bases). CDR3 length equals 12 residues. Germline CDR1 reads SQVTM; CDR2 reads ANQGSEA. V shed 7 bases and J shed 1 base, with 9 bases lying between them. The chain's CDR3 is CSGGGRTDTQYF. The CDR3 DNA sequence: TGCAGCGGGGGGGGGCGCACAGATACGCAGTATTTT.

The chain is built from TRBV2 and TRBJ2-3; D is unresolved. The V end lost 7 bases, the J end lost 6 bases, and 14 bases lay between the germline ends. CDR1 is SNHLY, CDR2 FYNNEI, per germline. The CDR3 length is 13 residues. CDR3 bases: TGTGCCAGCACAGTAGCTCCCCCTGATACGCAGTATTTT. Protein: CASTVAPPDTQYF.

V and J are TRBV18 and TRBJ2-5, with a tentative D call TRBD1 (6 bases). Per the germline V gene, CDR1 is KGHSH and CDR2 is LQKENI. The V end lost 2 bases, the J end lost 4 bases, and 11 bases lay between the germline ends. This CDR3 has 14 residues. The CDR3 protein is CASSPSGVRETQYF. The CDR3 DNA reads TGTGCCAGCTCACCATCAGGGGTCAGAGAGACCCAGTACTTC.

The V and J genes are TRBV6-2 or TRBV6-3 and TRBJ2-1; D unclear. CDR3 length: 12 amino acids. Trimming removed 6 bases at V and 12 bases at J, with 15 bases between. Germline CDR1 is MNHEY and CDR2 is SVGEGT. The CDR3 is CASREAGSGQFF. The CDR3 nucleotides are TGTGCCAGCAGAGAGGCAGGCTCGGGGCAGTTCTTC.

This clonotype came up once. The chain recombines TRBV10-3 with TRBJ2-7, with 10 bases matching TRBD2. The CDR3 is 15 amino acids. Germline CDR1 reads ENHRY; CDR2 reads SYGVKD. V shed 1 base, J shed 5 bases, and the junction held 5 bases outside the gene matches. CDR3 protein: CAISELSSGSHEQYF. DNA of the CDR3: TGTGCCATCAGTGAGTTGTCTAGCGGGAGCCACGAGCAGTACTTC.

This clonotype was counted a few times. The V gene is TRBV7-9, the J gene TRBJ1-1; 7 bases align to TRBD1. The V gene's germline CDR1 is SEHNR and CDR2 FQNEAQ (reference sequence). CDR3 size: 14 residues. Trimming took 3 bases from V and 4 from J; bases not matched to a gene: 5. CDR3 amino acids: CASSLWDSATEAFF. The CDR3 DNA is TGTGCCAGCAGCTTGTGGGACAGCGCCACTGAAGCTTTCTTT.